This T cell receptor beta chain comes out of a study of blood T cell repertoires in COVID-19. As handled by the study authors: Reference gene primer amplification yielded estimated nucleated cell counts. Only in-frame clones appear in the TCRdb table, and some are missing; sequencing was by immunoSEQ multiplex PCR. V, J and clone size are taken as reported in that table, and D and trimming were inferred from the DNA itself. Of about 230,000 clones in the sample, over 70% are singletons; the top ten hold approximately 8%. The V segment lost 4 bases and the J segment 10 bases; nucleotides outside the gene matches: 6. Germline CDR1 SGHRS, CDR2 YFSETQ. This CDR3 comprises 15 residues.

Material for sequencing was peripheral blood. This clonotype was obtained from a woman older than 75 with acute or convalescent COVID-19. The chain carries TRBV5-1 and TRBJ1-6; 12 positions agree with TRBD1. CDR3 protein: CASSAGTGGESPLHF. The CDR3 DNA reads TGCGCCAGCAGCGCCGGGACAGGGGGCGAGTCACCCCTCCACTTT.